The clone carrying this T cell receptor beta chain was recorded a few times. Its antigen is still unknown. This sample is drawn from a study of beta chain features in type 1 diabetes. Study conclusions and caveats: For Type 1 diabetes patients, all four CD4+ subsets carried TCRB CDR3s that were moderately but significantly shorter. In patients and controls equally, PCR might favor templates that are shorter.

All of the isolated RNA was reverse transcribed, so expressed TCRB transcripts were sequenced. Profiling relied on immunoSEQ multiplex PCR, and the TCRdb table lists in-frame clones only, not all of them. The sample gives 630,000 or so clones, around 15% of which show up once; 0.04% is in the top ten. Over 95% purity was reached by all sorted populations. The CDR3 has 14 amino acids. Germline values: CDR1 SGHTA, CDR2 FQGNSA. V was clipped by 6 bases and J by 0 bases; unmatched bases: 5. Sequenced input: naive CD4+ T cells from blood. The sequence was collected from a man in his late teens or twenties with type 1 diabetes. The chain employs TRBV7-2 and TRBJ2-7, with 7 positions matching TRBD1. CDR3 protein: CASSSDRDSYEQYF. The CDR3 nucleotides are TGTGCCAGCAGTTCCGACAGGGACTCCTACGAGCAGTACTTC.